The 21 T cell receptor beta chains below all came from one sample that was sequenced in a study of sequential checkpoint blockade in melanoma. The treatment is: randomized to nivolumab then ipilimumab (arm A) or the reverse (arm B). Sequencing was performed with immunoSEQ multiplex PCR; in TCRdb, only in-frame clones are kept and a portion is missing. Here the sample spans 6,000 to 9,500 clones, around a quarter being singletons. The input for sequencing was tumor tissue (inferred from file names), taken from a patient given nivolumab and ipilimumab in sequence. These receptors all stem from a human donor with melanoma.

This clone was observed a handful of times. The chain uses TRBV9 and TRBJ2-1; D assignment may be TRBD1 or TRBD2 (5 bases each). The V and J ends lost 4 bases and 1 base respectively, with 15 bases between them. The CDR3 contains 16 residues. CDR1 SGDLS and CDR2 YYNGEE come from the germline V gene. The CDR3 region has the DNA TGTGCCAGCAGCCAGGGACCGAGCACATCCTACAATGAGCAGTTCTTC. It yields the protein CASSQGPSTSYNEQFF.

The rearrangement uses TRBV11-3 and TRBJ2-3; D is perhaps TRBD2 (5 bases). CDR1 and CDR2 from the germline V gene are SGHNT and YENEEA. Trimming shortened V by 2 bases and J by 2 bases, and 8 bases separated the two germline ends. This CDR3 is 14 amino acids long. DNA of the CDR3: TGTGCCAGCAGCTTAACTCGGGACACAGATACGCAGTATTTT. Amino acid sequence: CASSLTRDTDTQYF. Filled out from reference TRBV11-3 and TRBJ2-3, the complete variable domain reads EAGVVQSPRYKIIEKKQPVAFWCNPISGHNTLYWYLQNLGQGPELLIRYENEEAVDDSQLPKDRFSAERLKGVDSTLKIQPAELGDSAVYLCASSLTRDTDTQYFGPGTRLTVL.

The chain uses TRBV28 and TRBJ2-2, with D perhaps matching TRBD1 or TRBD2 (5 bases each). Germline V gene data show CDR1 as MDHEN and CDR2 as SYDVKM. Between the trimmed V and J ends, which lost 7 bases and 2 bases, there was a span of 14 bases. This CDR3 is built from 15 residues. The CDR3 sequence: CASKVWGPNTGELFF. The CDR3 bases are TGTGCCAGCAAGGTGTGGGGACCAAACACCGGGGAGCTGTTTTTT.

The chain uses TRBV7-6 and TRBJ2-3; possible D gene TRBD1, 5 bases. The CDR3 length is 14 residues. Looked up from germline, CDR1 is SGHVS and CDR2 is FNYEAQ. V was pared by 3 bases and J by 6 bases, with 13 bases between. CDR3 loop: CASSLEGAGDTQYF. CDR3 nucleotide sequence: TGTGCCAGCAGCTTGGAAGGGGCCGGGGATACGCAGTATTTT.

This chain joins TRBV19 and TRBJ1-2, with TRBD1 matching over 8 bases. V lost 10 bases and J lost 6; bases outside the gene matches: 7. The CDR3 extends over 12 amino acids. The germline gives CDR1 LNHDA, CDR2 SQIVND (reference sequence). The DNA for the CDR3 is TGTGCCACTAGGACAGGGACTGATGGCTACACCTTC. Translation gives CATRTGTDGYTF.

The sample holds a few counts of this clone. This chain joins TRBV9 and TRBJ1-2; maybe TRBD1 (5 bases). This CDR3 is 14 amino acids long. With 5 bases removed from V and 7 bases from J, the gap between germline ends came to 18 bases. Germline values: CDR1 SGDLS, CDR2 YYNGEE. The DNA of the CDR3 is TGTGCCAGCAGTGAATTGGGTCGGGGGAGTGGCTACACCTTC. Its protein product is CASSELGRGSGYTF.

The rearrangement uses TRBV9 and TRBJ2-5, with no clear D. Per germline, CDR1 SGDLS and CDR2 YYNGEE. This CDR3 is built from 13 residues. V was cut by 4 bases and J by 4 bases, with 11 bases left in between. As DNA, the CDR3 is TGTGCCAGCAGCCCGACTGAAGGAGAGACCCAGTACTTC. Residues: CASSPTEGETQYF.

This clone was seen a few times. This chain links TRBV11-3 with TRBJ1-1; D is uncertain. This CDR3 spans 15 amino acids. V shed 1 base and J shed 5 bases, with 14 bases lying between them. Germline V lookup: CDR1 SGHNT, CDR2 YENEEA. The CDR3: CASSLGRGTATEAFF. Here the CDR3 DNA reads TGTGCCAGCAGCTTAGGTCGGGGTACGGCAACTGAAGCTTTCTTT.

This clone occurred a few times. This chain uses TRBV9 with TRBJ1-1, with 7 bases identical to TRBD1. The CDR3 contains 13 residues. Germline CDR1 reads SGDLS; CDR2 reads YYNGEE. V lost 5 bases, J lost 2 bases, and 3 bases stayed unmatched. DNA for the CDR3: TGTGCCAGCAGGGGGGACAGAAACACTGAAGCTTTCTTT. Residues: CASRGDRNTEAFF.

The rearrangement links TRBV14 to TRBJ1-2, with 10 bases matching TRBD1. The CDR3 totals 17 residues. V was clipped by 0 bases and J by 4 bases; unmatched bases: 8. Germline V gives CDR1 SGHDN, CDR2 FVKESK. CDR3 DNA: TGTGCCAGCAGCCAAGATGGTGACAGGGGGCGCCCCTATGGCTACACCTTC. Amino acid sequence: CASSQDGDRGRPYGYTF.

This clone was counted only a few times. This CDR3 reads CASSVAGRGTDTQYF. Here the CDR3 DNA reads TGTGCCAGCAGCGTGGCGGGACGAGGCACAGATACGCAGTATTTT. The chain is built from TRBV9 and TRBJ2-3; perhaps TRBD2 as D (6 bases). This CDR3 has 15 amino acids. The germline V gene has CDR1 SGDLS and CDR2 YYNGEE. The V and J ends lost 2 bases and 1 base respectively, with 11 bases between them.

In its sample, this clone was seen once. The CDR3 reads CASSESRVPYEQYV. The CDR3 DNA reads as TGTGCCAGCAGTGAATCAAGGGTACCCTACGAGCAGTACGTC. The J gene is TRBJ2-7, the V gene TRBV25-1; D is undetermined. V lost 1 base and J 2 bases, leaving 9 bases between the germline ends. The CDR3 contains 14 residues. From germline, CDR1 is MGHDK and CDR2 SYGVNS.

The count of this clone is one. V usage is TRBV16 and J usage is TRBJ1-2, with D perhaps matching TRBD1 (5 bases). The length of the CDR3 is 14 residues. The V gene lost 3 bases and the J gene lost 4 bases, with 12 bases spanning the gap. In germline, CDR1 is KGHSY, CDR2 FQNENV. CDR3 loop: CASSQGDSPYGYTF. The CDR3 DNA reads TGTGCCAGCAGCCAGGGAGACAGTCCCTATGGCTACACCTTC.

The chain carries TRBV2 and TRBJ2-1, with D maybe TRBD2 (7 bases). The germline gives CDR1 SNHLY, CDR2 FYNNEI. V dropped 7 bases and J dropped 5 bases, with 18 bases sitting between them. CDR3 size: 15 residues. The CDR3, as DNA: TGTGCCAGCACCGTCGAAGGGGGGGGGAACAATGAGCAGTTCTTC. Amino acid sequence: CASTVEGGGNNEQFF.

The rearrangement links TRBV5-1 to TRBJ1-1, with a tentative D call TRBD1 (6 bases). CDR3 length: 14 residues. The germline CDR1 and CDR2 sequences are SGHRS and YFSETQ. The V end lost 4 bases, the J end lost 4 bases, and 14 bases lay between the germline ends. The CDR3 region has the DNA TGCGCCAGCAGCCTTACAGGGTCTGGCACTGAAGCTTTCTTT. This translates into CASSLTGSGTEAFF.

In its sample, this clone was seen many times. Here the CDR3 reads CASSNPGYERPNYGYTF. DNA for the CDR3: TGTGCCAGCAGTAATCCTGGGTACGAGAGACCTAACTATGGCTACACCTTC. The chain carries TRBV11-3 and TRBJ1-2, with D unclear. The CDR3 length is 17 residues. The germline CDR1 and CDR2 sequences are SGHNT and YENEEA. The V and J ends lost 6 bases and 0 bases respectively, with 20 bases between them.

The sample holds many counts of this clone. This chain joins TRBV9 and TRBJ2-1, with D possibly matching TRBD2 (5 bases). Trimming pared 1 base from V and 10 bases from J, leaving 18 bases between. The CDR3 has 15 amino acids. Per the germline V gene, CDR1 is SGDLS and CDR2 is YYNGEE. The CDR3 DNA reads as TGTGCCAGCAGCGTAAGCGGTATGAAACAAGTGGAGCAGTTCTTC. Its protein product is CASSVSGMKQVEQFF.

This clone is labeled medium-sized (0.01 to 0.1%). The chain recombines TRBV11-3 with TRBJ1-4; 8 bases are a match to TRBD1. The CDR3 totals 15 residues. V was pared by 8 bases and J by 1 base, with 6 bases of the junction left unmatched. CDR1 and CDR2 from the germline V gene are SGHNT and YENEEA. In nucleotides, the CDR3 is TGTGCCAGCCGGCAGGGGGCATTAACTAATGAAAAACTGTTTTTT. It translates to CASRQGALTNEKLFF.

The rearrangement links TRBV9 to TRBJ2-5; 9 positions agree with TRBD2. Germline CDR1 is SGDLS and CDR2 is YYNGEE. The CDR3 totals 15 residues. V dropped 2 bases and J dropped 5; count of bases not matched to a gene: 7. Here the CDR3 reads CASSVSAGGVETQYF. CDR3 DNA: TGTGCCAGCAGCGTGTCTGCGGGAGGGGTGGAGACCCAGTACTTC.

CDR3 in DNA: TGTGCCAGCAGCGTACTCGGCCCTGGGGCCAACGTCCTGACTTTC. This sequence encodes CASSVLGPGANVLTF. The chain has TRBV9 and TRBJ2-6; D gene ambiguous. Trimming left V 1 base short and J 2 bases short, with 7 bases between. Germline CDR1 SGDLS, CDR2 YYNGEE. This CDR3 contains 15 residues.

The V gene is TRBV19, the J gene TRBJ1-5; TRBD1 matches at 7 bases. CDR3 length: 17 residues. Germline V gives CDR1 LNHDA, CDR2 SQIVND (reference sequence). J was trimmed by 1 base and V by 1 base; bases with no gene match: 7. DNA of the CDR3: TGTGCCAGTAGTATAGGGACCACAGGGGAGAGCAATCAGCCCCAGCATTTT. Its translation is CASSIGTTGESNQPQHF.